These 19 T cell receptor beta chains were all obtained from the same sample, sequenced in a study of control samples from healthy donors and cancer patients. Using immunoSEQ multiplex PCR, the repertoire was profiled, and TCRdb retains in-frame clones only, with some absent. Counted here are 75,000 to 95,000 clones, around 90% occurring once; the ten biggest clones make up over 8.5%. The source material was PBMCs. All receptors derive from a woman aged 45 to 65 with colorectal cancer.

This chain links TRBV5-1 with TRBJ1-1; weak D call: TRBD1 (5 bases). This CDR3 is built from 15 residues. The V gene lost 2 bases and the J gene lost 1 base, with 12 bases spanning the gap. CDR1 is SGHRS, CDR2 YFSETQ, per germline. CDR3 nucleotides: TGCGCCAGCAGCTTTATAGGGACGGAGAACACTGAAGCTTTCTTT. Protein: CASSFIGTENTEAFF.

The chain uses TRBV5-1 and TRBJ2-7; 7 bases are shared with TRBD2. There are 13 residues in the CDR3. V shed 8 bases and J 6 bases; nucleotides not matched to a gene: 11. Germline V gene sequence: CDR1 SGHRS, CDR2 YFSETQ. The CDR3 reads CASFFYGGCEQYV. The CDR3 DNA reads as TGCGCCAGTTTTTTTTACGGGGGGTGCGAGCAGTACGTC.

The CDR3 DNA follows: TGTGCCAGCAGTTTCTCGGTTCCGCAGCCCCAGCATTTT. Amino acid sequence: CASSFSVPQPQHF. The chain combines TRBV12-3 or TRBV12-4 with TRBJ1-5, with D uncertain. The CDR3 consists of 13 residues. With 3 bases removed from V and 7 bases from J, the gap between germline ends came to 10 bases.

The rearrangement links TRBV2 to TRBJ2-2, with D unresolved. The ends were cut back, 8 bases at V and 6 bases at J, with 7 bases in the middle. This CDR3 has 11 residues. The germline CDR1 and CDR2 sequences are SNHLY and FYNNEI. The CDR3: CASDGSGELFF. CDR3 DNA: TGTGCCAGCGACGGGTCCGGGGAGCTGTTTTTT.

The chain couples TRBV6-5 to TRBJ1-1, with D possibly being TRBD1 (6 bases). The V gene lost 6 bases and the J gene lost 8 bases, with 16 bases spanning the gap. Germline values: CDR1 MNHEY, CDR2 SVGAGI. This CDR3 spans 13 amino acids. The DNA for the CDR3 is TGTGCCAGCAGCAAAGTGGGGGCAGACGAAGCTTTCTTT. Residues: CASSKVGADEAFF.

The chain is built from TRBV10-2 and TRBJ1-1, with 11 bases matching TRBD1. The CDR3 is made up of 16 amino acids. CDR1 is WSHSY and CDR2 is SAAADI in the germline V gene. Trimming at V came to 5 bases and at J to 4 bases, leaving 9 bases not matched to a gene. The CDR3 DNA reads as TGCGCCAGCAGTCCCCGGGACAGGGGGTCGGGCACTGAAGCTTTCTTT. Its translation is CASSPRDRGSGTEAFF.

For the CDR3, the DNA is TGTGCCATCAGTGCCCCTGGGAATGGCCTACATTTTTACAATGAGCAGTTCTTC. Amino acid sequence: CAISAPGNGLHFYNEQFF. The chain uses TRBV10-3 and TRBJ2-1; the D is unclear. The germline V and J ends were trimmed by 4 bases and 4 bases, with 23 bases remaining between them. Looked up from germline, CDR1 is ENHRY and CDR2 is SYGVKD. This CDR3 has 18 residues.

The CDR3: CASSSFPGSQTQYF. The CDR3 coding sequence is TGTGCCAGCAGCTCGTTTCCGGGGTCGCAGACCCAGTACTTC. The J gene is TRBJ2-5, the V gene TRBV7-2, with D possibly being TRBD2 (5 bases). Trimming removed 4 bases from V and 6 bases from J, with 15 bases in between. The CDR3 is 14 amino acids. Germline V gene data show CDR1 as SGHTA and CDR2 as FQGNSA.

J is TRBJ2-5 and V is TRBV9; 9 bases are shared with TRBD2. This CDR3 has 17 residues. In germline, CDR1 is SGDLS, CDR2 YYNGEE. V dropped 0 bases and J dropped 3; count of bases not matched to a gene: 9. The CDR3 region has the DNA TGTGCCAGCAGCGTAGGTGATAGCGGGGGAAGCAAAGAGACCCAGTACTTC. This translates into CASSVGDSGGSKETQYF.

This clone was seen a single time. The chain links TRBV10-2 to TRBJ2-3; D not certain. V was trimmed by 4 bases and J by 4 bases, leaving 6 bases between them. This CDR3 spans 12 amino acids. Germline V gene data show CDR1 as WSHSY and CDR2 as SAAADI. The DNA of the CDR3 is TGCGCCAGCAGTGGAAGGGCAGATACGCAGTATTTT. It encodes CASSGRADTQYF.

This sequence joins TRBV4-3 and TRBJ2-5, with D maybe TRBD2 (5 bases). Per germline, CDR1 LGHNA and CDR2 YSLEER. V lost 0 bases, J lost 5 bases, and 16 bases lay in between. The CDR3 length is 16 residues. CDR3 bases: TGCGCCAGCAGCCAAGACCGTGGTAGCGTCGTTGAGACCCAGTACTTC. Translated, it gives CASSQDRGSVVETQYF.

The chain combines TRBV5-1 with TRBJ1-4; perhaps TRBD1 as D (5 bases). V was cut by 0 bases and J by 4 bases, with 7 bases left in between. This CDR3 has 14 amino acids. Germline V gene data show CDR1 as SGHRS and CDR2 as YFSETQ. The CDR3 loop is CASSLGDGNEKLFF. For the CDR3, the DNA is TGCGCCAGCAGCTTGGGGGACGGTAATGAAAAACTGTTTTTT. The full variable domain, in which reference TRBV5-1 and TRBJ1-4 provide the parts outside the CDR3, is KAGVTQTPRYLIKTRGQQVTLSCSPISGHRSVSWYQQTPGQGLQFLFEYFSETQRNKGNFPGRFSGRQFSNSRSEMNVSTLELGDSALYLCASSLGDGNEKLFFGSGTQLSVL.

CDR3 nucleotide sequence: TGTGCCAGCAGTACCGAGATAACAGGGGCGGGCTACACCTTC. Translated, it gives CASSTEITGAGYTF. The chain recombines TRBV6-6 with TRBJ1-2; 7 bases are a match to TRBD1. CDR1 and CDR2 (germline): MNHNY, SVGAGI (reference sequence). The V segment lost 5 bases and the J segment 8 bases; nucleotides outside the gene matches: 11. The CDR3 extends over 14 amino acids.

The chain has TRBV6-1 and TRBJ1-2; D possibly corresponds to TRBD1 (5 bases). The CDR3 consists of 14 residues. Germline V CDR1 and CDR2: MNHNS, SASEGT. Trimming cost V 2 bases and J 7 bases, with 14 bases left between them. The CDR3 spells CASSEPSGTGGYTF. The CDR3 DNA reads TGTGCCAGCAGTGAACCCTCGGGGACGGGTGGCTACACCTTC.

V and J are TRBV28 and TRBJ1-2; a possible D gene is TRBD1 (6 bases). The CDR3 extends over 14 amino acids. Trimming stripped 4 bases from V and 1 base from J, with 10 bases between. The germline CDR1 and CDR2 sequences are MDHEN and SYDVKM. The CDR3 DNA reads TGTGCCAGCAGTTCCCCACAGGGTAACTATGGCTACACCTTC. This translates into CASSSPQGNYGYTF.

V and J are TRBV5-1 and TRBJ2-5, with D perhaps matching TRBD1 or TRBD2 (6 bases each). The V gene lost 2 bases and the J gene lost 4 bases, with 9 bases spanning the gap. The CDR3 totals 13 residues. Germline V gene data show CDR1 as SGHRS and CDR2 as YFSETQ. In DNA form, the CDR3 reads TGCGCCAGCAGCTTAGGGGGGAGAGAGACCCAGTACTTC. Amino acid sequence: CASSLGGRETQYF. The variable domain in full, with the rest retrieved from reference TRBV5-1 and TRBJ2-5, is KAGVTQTPRYLIKTRGQQVTLSCSPISGHRSVSWYQQTPGQGLQFLFEYFSETQRNKGNFPGRFSGRQFSNSRSEMNVSTLELGDSALYLCASSLGGRETQYFGPGTRLLVL.

The genes are TRBV3-1 (or the pseudogene TRBV3-2) and TRBJ2-5, with 11 bases lining up with TRBD2. The junction had 8 bases not matched to a gene; V was cut back by 6 bases and J by 2 bases. The CDR3 extends over 16 amino acids. Per the germline V gene, CDR1 is LGHDT and CDR2 is YNNKEL (reference sequence). The CDR3 is CASSLTSGASQETQYF. In DNA form, the CDR3 reads TGTGCCAGCAGTCTGACTAGCGGGGCTTCACAAGAGACCCAGTACTTC.

The chain combines TRBV7-2 with TRBJ1-4, with D possibly being TRBD1 (6 bases). CDR1 is SGHTA and CDR2 is FQGNSA in the germline V gene. The CDR3 covers 16 residues. Trimming removed 5 bases at V and 7 bases at J, with 20 bases between. CDR3 protein: CASSLNGGGLSEKLFF. The CDR3 nucleotides read TGTGCCAGCAGCCTTAATGGGGGGGGGCTAAGTGAAAAACTGTTTTTT.

This clone was seen a single time. The V gene is TRBV25-1, the J gene TRBJ2-5; TRBD1 is a possible D gene (5 bases). The V gene lost 4 bases and the J gene lost 6 bases, with 18 bases spanning the gap. The CDR3 extends over 15 amino acids. Looked up from germline, CDR1 is MGHDK and CDR2 is SYGVNS. The CDR3 loop reads CASSGQPDQDKTQYF. The CDR3 bases are TGTGCCAGCAGTGGACAGCCCGACCAAGATAAGACCCAGTACTTC.